These T cell receptor beta chains were read from a single sample in a study of T cell repertoires in cytomegalovirus infection. Antigen specificity for these receptors is unknown. TCRdb processed the reads anew with MiXCR; each CDR3 protein has one entry. Of 650,000 to 900,000 distinct CDR3 sequences in the sample, 30% to 35% were seen once. The sample in question was cultured CD8+ T cells from PBMCs, obtained from culture after CMV antigen stimulation. These receptors originate from a human donor in good health (CMV status not recorded). Some clones in this sample may be carry-over from other donors' samples. CDR3s include the opening cysteine and the closing phenylalanine or tryptophan. The D gene is left open where the match is weak. The size entry is marked missing in some rows and otherwise reads once, few, many or a size class.

j_gene: TRBJ2-3
abundance: few
v_gene: TRBV7-9
d_gene: .
CDR3nt: TGTGCCAGCAGCTTAGTGGTGGCGCAGCGCACAGATACGCAGTATTTT
CDR3aa: CASSLVVAQRTDTQYF

j_gene: TRBJ2-3
abundance: few
v_gene: TRBV12-3/TRBV12-4
d_gene: .
CDR3nt: TGTGCCAGCACGTCAATTCGGGACAACACAGATACGCAGTATTTT
CDR3aa: CASTSIRDNTDTQYF

j_gene: TRBJ2-3
abundance: .
v_gene: TRBV6-2/TRBV6-3
d_gene: .
CDR3nt: TGTGCCAGCAGTACGTGGGCAGGCCGAAGAGATACGCAGTATTTT
CDR3aa: CASSTWAGRRDTQYF

j_gene: TRBJ1-2
abundance: many
v_gene: TRBV7-6
d_gene: .
CDR3nt: TGTGCCAGCAGGCAGTTACAGATATCTAACTATGGCTACACCTTC
CDR3aa: CASRQLQISNYGYTF

j_gene: TRBJ1-1
abundance: .
v_gene: TRBV4-3
d_gene: .
CDR3nt: TGCGCCAGCAGCCAAGATGGGAGCCCGAACACTGAAGCTTTCTTT
CDR3aa: CASSQDGSPNTEAFF

j_gene: TRBJ1-1
abundance: .
v_gene: TRBV7-4
d_gene: TRBD1
CDR3nt: TGTGCCAGCAGCGGGCGGACAGGGGTGACTGAAGCTTTCTTT
CDR3aa: CASSGRTGVTEAFF

j_gene: TRBJ2-1
abundance: few
v_gene: TRBV7-9
d_gene: .
CDR3nt: TGTGCCAGCAGCATTGGTACTGAGCAGTTCTTC
CDR3aa: CASSIGTEQFF

j_gene: TRBJ1-2
abundance: .
v_gene: TRBV18
d_gene: .
CDR3nt: TGTGCCAGCTCACCGATCGAGACAGGACTACACTATGGCTACACCTTC
CDR3aa: CASSPIETGLHYGYTF

j_gene: TRBJ2-3
abundance: few
v_gene: TRBV20-1
d_gene: .
CDR3nt: TGCAGTGCTAGAGAGCAGGGTTTATTGTATTTT
CDR3aa: CSAREQGLLYF

j_gene: TRBJ2-1
abundance: .
v_gene: TRBV6-1
d_gene: TRBD2
CDR3nt: TGTACCAGCAGTTACCTTAGCGGGGGGGCTGGAAATGAGCAGTTCTTC
CDR3aa: CTSSYLSGGAGNEQFF

j_gene: TRBJ1-2
abundance: .
v_gene: TRBV19
d_gene: .
CDR3nt: TGTGCCAGTAGTACCCACAGGGATAGCTATGGCTACACCTTC
CDR3aa: CASSTHRDSYGYTF